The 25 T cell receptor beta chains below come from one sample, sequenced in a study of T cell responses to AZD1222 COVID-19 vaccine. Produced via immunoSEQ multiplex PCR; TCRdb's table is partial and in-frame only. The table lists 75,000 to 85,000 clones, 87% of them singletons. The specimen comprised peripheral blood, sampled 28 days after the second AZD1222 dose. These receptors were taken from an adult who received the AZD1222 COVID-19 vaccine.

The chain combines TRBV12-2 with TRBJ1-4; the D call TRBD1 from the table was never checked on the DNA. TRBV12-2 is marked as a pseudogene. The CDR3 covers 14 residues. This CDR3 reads CASRLTGKGEKLFF. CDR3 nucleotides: TGTGCAAGTCGCCTCACAGGGAAAGGAGAAAAACTGTTTTTT.

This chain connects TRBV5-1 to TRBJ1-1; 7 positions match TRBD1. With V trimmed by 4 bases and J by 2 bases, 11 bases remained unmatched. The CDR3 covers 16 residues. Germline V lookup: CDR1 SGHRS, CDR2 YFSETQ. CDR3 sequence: CASSTPLQGTNTEAFF. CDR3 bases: TGCGCCAGCAGCACCCCGCTACAGGGGACCAACACTGAAGCTTTCTTT.

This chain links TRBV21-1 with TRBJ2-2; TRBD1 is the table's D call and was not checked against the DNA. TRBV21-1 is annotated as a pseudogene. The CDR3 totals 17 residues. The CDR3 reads CASSKGETGGRTGELFF. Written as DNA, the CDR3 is TGTGCCAGCAGCAAAGGGGAGACAGGGGGCCGCACCGGGGAGCTGTTTTTT.

CDR3 nucleotide sequence: TGTGCCAGCAGCCACGATCTCGACAGGGAGGCAACTAATGAAAAACTGTTTTTT. Translating gives CASSHDLDREATNEKLFF. The rearrangement joins TRBV4-2 to TRBJ1-4, with TRBD1 matching 7 bases. V shed 3 bases, J shed 0 bases, and the junction held 10 bases outside the gene matches. The CDR3 consists of 18 residues. Per the germline V gene, CDR1 is LGHNA and CDR2 is YNFKEQ.

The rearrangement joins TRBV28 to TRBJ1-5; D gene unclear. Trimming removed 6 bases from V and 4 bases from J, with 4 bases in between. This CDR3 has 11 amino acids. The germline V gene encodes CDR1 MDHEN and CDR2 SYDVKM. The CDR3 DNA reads TGTGCCAGCAGAACTAATCAGCCCCAGCATTTT. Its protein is CASRTNQPQHF.

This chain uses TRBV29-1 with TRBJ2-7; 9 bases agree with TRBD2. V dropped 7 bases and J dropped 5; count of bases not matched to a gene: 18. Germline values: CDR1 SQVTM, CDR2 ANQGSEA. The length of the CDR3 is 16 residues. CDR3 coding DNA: TGCAGCGCGGGGGACCTAGCGGGACTAGGACTCCACGAGCAGTACTTC. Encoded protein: CSAGDLAGLGLHEQYF.

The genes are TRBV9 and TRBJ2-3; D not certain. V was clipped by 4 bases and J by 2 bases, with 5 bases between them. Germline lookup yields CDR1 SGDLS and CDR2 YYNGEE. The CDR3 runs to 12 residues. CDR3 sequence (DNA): TGTGCCAGCAGCCCCTACACAGATACGCAGTATTTT. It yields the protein CASSPYTDTQYF.

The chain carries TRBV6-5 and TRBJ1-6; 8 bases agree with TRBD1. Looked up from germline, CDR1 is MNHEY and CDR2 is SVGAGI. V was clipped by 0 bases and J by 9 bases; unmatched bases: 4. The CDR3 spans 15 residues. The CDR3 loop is CASSYSDRDGSPLHF. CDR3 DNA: TGTGCCAGCAGTTACTCGGACAGGGACGGTTCACCCCTCCACTTT.

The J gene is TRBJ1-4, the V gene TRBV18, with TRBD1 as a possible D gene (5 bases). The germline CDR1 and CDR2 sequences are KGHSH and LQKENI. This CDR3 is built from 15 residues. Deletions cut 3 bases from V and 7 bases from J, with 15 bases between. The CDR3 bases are TGTGCCAGCTCACCGACCGGGACCCAGATTGAAAAACTGTTTTTT. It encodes CASSPTGTQIEKLFF.

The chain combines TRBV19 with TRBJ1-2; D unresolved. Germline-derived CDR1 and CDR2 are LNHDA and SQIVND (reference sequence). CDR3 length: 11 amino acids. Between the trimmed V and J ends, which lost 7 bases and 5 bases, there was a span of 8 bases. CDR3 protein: CASTWGYGYTF. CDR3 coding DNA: TGTGCCAGTACTTGGGGATATGGCTACACCTTC.

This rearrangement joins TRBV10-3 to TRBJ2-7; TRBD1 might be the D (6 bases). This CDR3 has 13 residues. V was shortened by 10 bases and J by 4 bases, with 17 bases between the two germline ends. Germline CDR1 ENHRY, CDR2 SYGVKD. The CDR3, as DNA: TGTGCCACCCTGGACAGCCTTTTTTACGAGCAGTACTTC. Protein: CATLDSLFYEQYF.

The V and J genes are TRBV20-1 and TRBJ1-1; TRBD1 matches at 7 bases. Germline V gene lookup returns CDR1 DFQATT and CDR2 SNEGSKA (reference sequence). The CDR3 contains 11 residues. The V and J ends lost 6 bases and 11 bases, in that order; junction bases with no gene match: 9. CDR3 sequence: CSARGAARAFF. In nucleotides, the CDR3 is TGCAGTGCCAGGGGGGCGGCTCGGGCTTTCTTT.

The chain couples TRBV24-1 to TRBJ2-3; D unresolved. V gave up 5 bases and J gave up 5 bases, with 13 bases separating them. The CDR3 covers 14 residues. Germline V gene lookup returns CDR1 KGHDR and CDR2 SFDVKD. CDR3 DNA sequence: TGTGCCACCAGTGGGGCTTCTAGGCAAGATACGCAGTATTTT. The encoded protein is CATSGASRQDTQYF.

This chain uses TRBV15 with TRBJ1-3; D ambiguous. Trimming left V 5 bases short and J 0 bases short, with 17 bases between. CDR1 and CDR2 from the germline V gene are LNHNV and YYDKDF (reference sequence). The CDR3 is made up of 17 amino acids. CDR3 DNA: TGTGCCACCAGCCCCAAGTATCAGCGGCTCTCTGGAAACACCATATATTTT. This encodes CATSPKYQRLSGNTIYF.

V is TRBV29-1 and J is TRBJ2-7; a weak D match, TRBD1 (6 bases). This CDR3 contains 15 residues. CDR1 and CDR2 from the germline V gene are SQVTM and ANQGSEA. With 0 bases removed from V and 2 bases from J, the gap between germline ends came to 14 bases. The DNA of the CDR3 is TGCAGCGTTGAAGATGGGGACACCGGTACCTACGAGCAGTACTTC. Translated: CSVEDGDTGTYEQYF.

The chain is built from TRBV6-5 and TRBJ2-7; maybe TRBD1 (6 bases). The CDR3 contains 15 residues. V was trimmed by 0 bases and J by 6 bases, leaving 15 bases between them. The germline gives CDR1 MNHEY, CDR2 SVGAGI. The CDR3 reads CASSYSLGARSEQYF. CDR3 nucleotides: TGTGCCAGCAGTTACTCTCTGGGGGCGCGTAGCGAGCAGTACTTC.

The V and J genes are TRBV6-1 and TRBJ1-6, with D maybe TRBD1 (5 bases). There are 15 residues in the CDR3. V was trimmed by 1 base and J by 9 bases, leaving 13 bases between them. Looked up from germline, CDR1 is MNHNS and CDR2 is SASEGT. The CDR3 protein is CASSEGSGRPSPLHF. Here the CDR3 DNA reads TGTGCCAGCAGTGAAGGGTCGGGACGGCCTTCACCCCTCCACTTT.

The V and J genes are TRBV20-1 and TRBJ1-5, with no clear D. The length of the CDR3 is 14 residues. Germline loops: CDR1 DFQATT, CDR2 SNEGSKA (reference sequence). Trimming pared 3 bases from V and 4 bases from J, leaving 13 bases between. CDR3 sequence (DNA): TGCAGTGCTAGTAATCAGAAACCTAATCAGCCCCAGCATTTT. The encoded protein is CSASNQKPNQPQHF.

Written as DNA, the CDR3 is TGTGCCAGCAGTCCCGACCGACTAGCGGGGGGAATCGAGCAGTACTTC. Its protein product is CASSPDRLAGGIEQYF. The genes are TRBV28 and TRBJ2-7; 13 nucleotides align to TRBD2. The V gene's germline CDR1 is MDHEN and CDR2 SYDVKM. The CDR3 extends over 16 amino acids. Trimming at V came to 5 bases and at J to 6 bases, leaving 10 bases not matched to a gene.

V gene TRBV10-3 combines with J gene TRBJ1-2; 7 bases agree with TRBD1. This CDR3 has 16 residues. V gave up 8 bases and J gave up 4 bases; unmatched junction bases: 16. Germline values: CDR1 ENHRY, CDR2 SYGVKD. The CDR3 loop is CAISPGGGKLGYGYTF. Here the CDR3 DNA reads TGTGCCATCTCCCCCGGAGGGGGCAAGTTAGGCTATGGCTACACCTTC.

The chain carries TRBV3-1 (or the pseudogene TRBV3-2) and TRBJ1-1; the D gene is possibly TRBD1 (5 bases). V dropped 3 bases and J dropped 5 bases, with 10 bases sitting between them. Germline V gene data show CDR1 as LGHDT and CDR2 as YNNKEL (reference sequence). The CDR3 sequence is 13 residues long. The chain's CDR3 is CASSHSGGTEAFF. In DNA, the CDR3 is TGTGCCAGCAGCCACTCGGGGGGGACTGAAGCTTTCTTT.

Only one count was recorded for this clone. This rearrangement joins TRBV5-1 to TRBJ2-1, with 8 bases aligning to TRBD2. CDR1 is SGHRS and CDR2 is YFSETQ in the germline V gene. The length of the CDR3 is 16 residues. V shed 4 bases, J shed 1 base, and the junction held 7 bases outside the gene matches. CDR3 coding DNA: TGCGCCAGCAGCATTATTGGACTAGCTTCCTACAATGAGCAGTTCTTC. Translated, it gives CASSIIGLASYNEQFF.

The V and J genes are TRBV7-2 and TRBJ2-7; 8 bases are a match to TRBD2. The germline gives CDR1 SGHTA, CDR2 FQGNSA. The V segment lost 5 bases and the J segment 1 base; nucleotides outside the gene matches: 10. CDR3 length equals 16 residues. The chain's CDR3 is CASSPSGGGPSYEQYF. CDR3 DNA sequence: TGTGCCAGCAGCCCCTCTGGCGGGGGGCCTTCCTACGAGCAGTACTTC.

The CDR3 DNA follows: TGCGCCAGCAGCTTCTCCGGGGCTACCTACGAGCAGTACTTC. It is translated as CASSFSGATYEQYF. The rearrangement links TRBV5-1 to TRBJ2-7; D is tentatively TRBD1 or TRBD2 (5 bases each). Trimming shortened V by 2 bases and J by 2 bases, and 11 bases separated the two germline ends. Germline lookup yields CDR1 SGHRS and CDR2 YFSETQ. The CDR3 is 14 amino acids.

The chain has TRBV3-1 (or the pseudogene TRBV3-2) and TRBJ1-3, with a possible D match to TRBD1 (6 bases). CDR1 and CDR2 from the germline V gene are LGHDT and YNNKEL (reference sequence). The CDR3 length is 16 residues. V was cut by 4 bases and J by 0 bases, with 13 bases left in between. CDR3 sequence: CASSRFTGSSGNTIYF. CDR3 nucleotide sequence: TGTGCCAGCAGCCGCTTTACAGGGAGCTCTGGAAACACCATATATTTT.